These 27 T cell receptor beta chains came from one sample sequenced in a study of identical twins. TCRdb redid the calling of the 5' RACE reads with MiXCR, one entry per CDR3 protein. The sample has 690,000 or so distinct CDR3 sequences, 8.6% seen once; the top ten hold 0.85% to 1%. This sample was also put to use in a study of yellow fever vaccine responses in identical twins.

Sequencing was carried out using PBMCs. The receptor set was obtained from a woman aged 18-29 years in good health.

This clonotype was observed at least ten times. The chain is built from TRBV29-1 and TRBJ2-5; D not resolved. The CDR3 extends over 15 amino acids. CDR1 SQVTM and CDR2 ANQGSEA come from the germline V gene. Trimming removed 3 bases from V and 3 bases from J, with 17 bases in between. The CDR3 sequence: CSVEKPQWSKETQYF. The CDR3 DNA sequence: TGCAGCGTTGAGAAGCCTCAATGGTCCAAAGAGACCCAGTACTTC.

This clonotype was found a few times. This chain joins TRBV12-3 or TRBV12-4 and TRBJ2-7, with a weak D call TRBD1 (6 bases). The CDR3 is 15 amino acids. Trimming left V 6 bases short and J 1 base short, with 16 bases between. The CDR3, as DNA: TGTGCCAGCAGCCCGGGACACACAGATTCCTACGAGCAGTACTTC. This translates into CASSPGHTDSYEQYF.

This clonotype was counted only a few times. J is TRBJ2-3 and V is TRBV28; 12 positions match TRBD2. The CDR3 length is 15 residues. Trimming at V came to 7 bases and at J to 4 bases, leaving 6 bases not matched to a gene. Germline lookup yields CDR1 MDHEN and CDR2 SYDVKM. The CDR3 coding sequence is TGTGCCAGCATTCCTAGCGGGGGGGCCGCAGATACGCAGTATTTT. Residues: CASIPSGGAADTQYF.

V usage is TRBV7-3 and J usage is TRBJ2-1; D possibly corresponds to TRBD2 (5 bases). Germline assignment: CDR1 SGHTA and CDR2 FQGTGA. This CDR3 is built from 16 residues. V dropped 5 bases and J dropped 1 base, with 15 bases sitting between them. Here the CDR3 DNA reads TGTGCCAGCAGCCGAACGCGGGTGCAGTCCTACAATGAGCAGTTCTTC. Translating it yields CASSRTRVQSYNEQFF.

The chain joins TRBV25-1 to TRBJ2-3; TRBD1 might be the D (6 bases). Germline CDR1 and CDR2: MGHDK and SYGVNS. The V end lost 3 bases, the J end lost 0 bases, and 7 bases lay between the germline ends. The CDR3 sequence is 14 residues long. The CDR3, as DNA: TGTGCCAGCAGTGAGGGGGCGAGCACAGATACGCAGTATTTT. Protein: CASSEGASTDTQYF.

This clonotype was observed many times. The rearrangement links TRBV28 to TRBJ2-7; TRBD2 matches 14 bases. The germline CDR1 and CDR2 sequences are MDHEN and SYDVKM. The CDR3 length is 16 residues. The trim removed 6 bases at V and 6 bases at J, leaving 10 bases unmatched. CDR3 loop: CASRVWDGTSGGEQYF. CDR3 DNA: TGTGCCAGCAGAGTTTGGGATGGGACTAGCGGGGGCGAGCAGTACTTC.

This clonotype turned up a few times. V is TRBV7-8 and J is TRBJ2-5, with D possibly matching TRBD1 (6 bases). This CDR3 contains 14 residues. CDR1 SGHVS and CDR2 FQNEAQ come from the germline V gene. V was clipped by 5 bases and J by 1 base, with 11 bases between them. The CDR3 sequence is CASSPHRAQETQYF. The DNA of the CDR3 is TGTGCCAGCAGCCCCCACAGGGCCCAAGAGACCCAGTACTTC. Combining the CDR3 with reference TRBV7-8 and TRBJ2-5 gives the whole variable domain GAGVSQSPRYKVAKRGQDVALRCDPISGHVSLFWYQQALGQGPEFLTYFQNEAQLDKSGLPSDRFFAERPEGSVSTLKIQRTQQEDSAVYLCASSPHRAQETQYFGPGTRLLVL.

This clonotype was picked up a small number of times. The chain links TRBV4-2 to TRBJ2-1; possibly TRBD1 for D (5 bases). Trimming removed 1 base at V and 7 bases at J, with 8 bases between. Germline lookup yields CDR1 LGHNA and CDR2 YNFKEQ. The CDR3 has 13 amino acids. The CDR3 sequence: CASSQATGNEQFF. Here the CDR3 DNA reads TGTGCCAGCAGCCAAGCAACAGGTAATGAGCAGTTCTTC.

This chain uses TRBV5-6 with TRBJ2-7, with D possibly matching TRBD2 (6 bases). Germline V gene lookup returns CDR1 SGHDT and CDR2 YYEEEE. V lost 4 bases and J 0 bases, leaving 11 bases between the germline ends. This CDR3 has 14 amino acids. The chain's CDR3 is CASSAEGSSYEQYF. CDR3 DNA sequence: TGTGCCAGCAGCGCGGAGGGGAGCTCCTACGAGCAGTACTTC.

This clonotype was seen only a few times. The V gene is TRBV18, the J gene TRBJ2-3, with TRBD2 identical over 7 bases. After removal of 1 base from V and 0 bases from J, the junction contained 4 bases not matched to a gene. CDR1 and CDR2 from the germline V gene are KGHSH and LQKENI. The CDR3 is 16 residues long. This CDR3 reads CASSPQIGGSTDTQYF. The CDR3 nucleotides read TGTGCCAGCTCACCACAGATCGGGGGGAGCACAGATACGCAGTATTTT.

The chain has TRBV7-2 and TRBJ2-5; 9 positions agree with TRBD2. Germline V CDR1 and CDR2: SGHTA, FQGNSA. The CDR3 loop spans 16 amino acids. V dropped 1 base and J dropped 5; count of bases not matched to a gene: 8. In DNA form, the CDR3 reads TGTGCCAGCAGCTTAGGTAGAGCGGGGGGCTCGGAGACCCAGTACTTC. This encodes CASSLGRAGGSETQYF.

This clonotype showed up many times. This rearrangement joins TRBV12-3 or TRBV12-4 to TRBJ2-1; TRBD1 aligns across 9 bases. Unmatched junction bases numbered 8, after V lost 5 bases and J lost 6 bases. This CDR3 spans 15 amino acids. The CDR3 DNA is TGTGCCAGCAGTCCCGACAGGGGGGTTACCAATGAGCAGTTCTTC. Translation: CASSPDRGVTNEQFF.

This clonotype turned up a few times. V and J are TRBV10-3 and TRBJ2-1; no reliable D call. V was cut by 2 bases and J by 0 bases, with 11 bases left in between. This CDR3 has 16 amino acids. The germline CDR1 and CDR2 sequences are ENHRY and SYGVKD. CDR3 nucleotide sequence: TGTGCCATCAGTGAGACAGACCGAATCTCCTACAATGAGCAGTTCTTC. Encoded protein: CAISETDRISYNEQFF.

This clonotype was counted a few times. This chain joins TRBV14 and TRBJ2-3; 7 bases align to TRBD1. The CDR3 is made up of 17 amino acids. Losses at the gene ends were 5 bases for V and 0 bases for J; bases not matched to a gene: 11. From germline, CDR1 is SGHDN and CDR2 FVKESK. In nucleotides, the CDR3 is TGTGCCAGCAGCTTAACGGGACAGCAGTTTAGCACAGATACGCAGTATTTT. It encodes CASSLTGQQFSTDTQYF.

In DNA, the CDR3 is TGTGCCAGCAGTTACGAGGCTAGCGGGAGTGGATGGGAGCAGTACTTC. It translates to CASSYEASGSGWEQYF. The J gene is TRBJ2-7, the V gene TRBV6-5; 10 bases map to TRBD2. This CDR3 has 16 residues. Trimming at V came to 2 bases and at J to 7 bases, leaving 11 bases not matched to a gene. The germline CDR1 and CDR2 sequences are MNHEY and SVGAGI.

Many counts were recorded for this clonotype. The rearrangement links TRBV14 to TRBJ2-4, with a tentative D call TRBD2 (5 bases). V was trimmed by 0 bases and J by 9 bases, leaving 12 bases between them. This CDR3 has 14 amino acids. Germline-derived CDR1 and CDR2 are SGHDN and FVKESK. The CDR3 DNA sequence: TGTGCCAGCAGCCAAGAGCTGGGAGCAGGCATTCAGTACTTC. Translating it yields CASSQELGAGIQYF. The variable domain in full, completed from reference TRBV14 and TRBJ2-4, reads EAGVTQFPSHSVIEKGQTVTLRCDPISGHDNLYWYRRVMGKEIKFLLHFVKESKQDESGMPNNRFLAERTGGTYSTLKVQPAELEDSGVYFCASSQELGAGIQYFGAGTRLSVL.

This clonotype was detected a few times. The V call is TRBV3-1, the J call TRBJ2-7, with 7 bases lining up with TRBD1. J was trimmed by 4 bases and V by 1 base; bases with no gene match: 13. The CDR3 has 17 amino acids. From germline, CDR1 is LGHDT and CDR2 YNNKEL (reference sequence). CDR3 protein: CASSQVLGQMNKYEQYF. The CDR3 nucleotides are TGTGCCAGCAGCCAAGTCCTGGGACAGATGAATAAATACGAGCAGTACTTC.

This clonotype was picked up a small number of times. Here the CDR3 reads CSARRVASYNEQFF. In nucleotides, the CDR3 is TGCAGTGCTAGGAGGGTTGCGTCCTACAATGAGCAGTTCTTC. V gene TRBV20-1 combines with J gene TRBJ2-1; D might be TRBD2 (5 bases). CDR3 length: 14 residues. V was pared by 3 bases and J by 1 base, with 10 bases between. Looked up from germline, CDR1 is DFQATT and CDR2 is SNEGSKA (reference sequence).

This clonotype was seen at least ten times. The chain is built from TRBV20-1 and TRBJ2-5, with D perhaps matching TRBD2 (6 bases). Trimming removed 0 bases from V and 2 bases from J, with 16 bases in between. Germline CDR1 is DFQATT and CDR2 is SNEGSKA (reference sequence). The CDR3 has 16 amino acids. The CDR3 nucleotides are TGCAGTGCTAGAGATCCTTTACGAGGGACTCAAGAGACCCAGTACTTC. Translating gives CSARDPLRGTQETQYF.

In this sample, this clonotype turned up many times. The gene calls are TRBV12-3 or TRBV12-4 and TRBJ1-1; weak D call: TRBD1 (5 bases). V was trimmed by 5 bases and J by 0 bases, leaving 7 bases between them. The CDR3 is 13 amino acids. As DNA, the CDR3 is TGTGCCAGCAGTCAGGACATGAACACTGAAGCTTTCTTT. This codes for CASSQDMNTEAFF.

The CDR3 loop is CSARDRDGETQYF. DNA of the CDR3: TGCAGTGCTAGAGATCGGGATGGAGAGACCCAGTACTTC. The chain couples TRBV20-1 to TRBJ2-5, with D maybe TRBD2 (5 bases). The germline V gene has CDR1 DFQATT and CDR2 SNEGSKA (reference sequence). CDR3 length equals 13 residues. Trimming stripped 0 bases from V and 4 bases from J, with 9 bases between.

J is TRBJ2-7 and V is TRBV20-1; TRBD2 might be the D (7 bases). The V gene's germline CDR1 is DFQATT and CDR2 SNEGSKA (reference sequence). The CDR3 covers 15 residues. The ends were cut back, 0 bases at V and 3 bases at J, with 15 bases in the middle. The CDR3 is CSARDMGGGGYEQYF. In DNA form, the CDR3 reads TGCAGTGCTAGAGATATGGGGGGGGGCGGCTACGAGCAGTACTTC.

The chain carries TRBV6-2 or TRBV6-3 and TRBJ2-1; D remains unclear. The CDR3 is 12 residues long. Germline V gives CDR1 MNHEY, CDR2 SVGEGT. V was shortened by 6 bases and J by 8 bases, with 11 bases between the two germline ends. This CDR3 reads CASSPRMDEQFF. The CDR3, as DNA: TGTGCCAGCAGCCCTCGGATGGATGAGCAGTTCTTC.

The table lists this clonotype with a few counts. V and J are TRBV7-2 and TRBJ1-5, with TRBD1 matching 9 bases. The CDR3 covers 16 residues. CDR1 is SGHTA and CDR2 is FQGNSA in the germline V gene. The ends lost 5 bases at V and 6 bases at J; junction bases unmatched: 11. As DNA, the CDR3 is TGTGCCAGCAGCCCACCCGGGACAGGGTTACCTCAGCCCCAGCATTTT. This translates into CASSPPGTGLPQPQHF.

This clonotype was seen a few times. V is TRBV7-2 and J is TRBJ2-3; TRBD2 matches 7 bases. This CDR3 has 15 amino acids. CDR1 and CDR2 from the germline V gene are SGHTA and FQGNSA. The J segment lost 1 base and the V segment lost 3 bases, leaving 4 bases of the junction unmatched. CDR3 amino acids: CASSLRAGRTDTQYF. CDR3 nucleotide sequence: TGTGCCAGCAGCTTGAGAGCGGGGCGCACAGATACGCAGTATTTT.

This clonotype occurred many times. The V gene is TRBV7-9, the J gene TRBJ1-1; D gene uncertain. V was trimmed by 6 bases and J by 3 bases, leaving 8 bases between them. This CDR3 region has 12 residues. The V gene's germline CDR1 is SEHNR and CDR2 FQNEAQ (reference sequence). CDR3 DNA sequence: TGTGCCAGCAGTCCTAGGGACACTGAAGCTTTCTTT. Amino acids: CASSPRDTEAFF.

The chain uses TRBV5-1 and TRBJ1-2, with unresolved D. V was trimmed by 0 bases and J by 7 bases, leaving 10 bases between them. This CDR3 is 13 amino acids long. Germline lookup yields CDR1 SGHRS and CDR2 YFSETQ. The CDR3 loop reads CASSLGGSSGYTF. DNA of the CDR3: TGCGCCAGCAGCTTGGGAGGGTCTTCTGGCTACACCTTC.